Only one count was recorded for the clone carrying this T cell receptor beta chain. V lost 2 bases and J 5 bases, leaving 7 bases between the germline ends. The CDR3 is made up of 13 amino acids. Germline V CDR1 and CDR2: MNHEY, SMNVEV (reference sequence). In the authors' methods: Estimation of nucleated cell counts relied on the amplification of reference gene primers. The repertoire was sequenced with immunoSEQ multiplex PCR; TCRdb's copy has only in-frame clones and lacks some. D and trimming come from the DNA, and the V and J calls and clone size come from that table. The profile shows around 30,000 clones, approximately 90% of them singletons. This specimen comes from a study of blood T cell repertoires in COVID-19. Study overall: COVID-19 samples, acute and convalescent, were from the United States, Italy and Spain. T cells, B-cell-depleted T cells, or PBMCs supplied cDNA or gDNA.

Sequenced sample: peripheral blood. The rearrangement joins TRBV27 to TRBJ1-5; a possible D gene is TRBD1 (6 bases). This sequence originates from a man aged 50-59 years with active COVID-19. CDR3 amino acids: CASSLTGYQPQHF. The CDR3 bases are TGTGCCAGCAGTTTAACAGGGTATCAGCCCCAGCATTTT.